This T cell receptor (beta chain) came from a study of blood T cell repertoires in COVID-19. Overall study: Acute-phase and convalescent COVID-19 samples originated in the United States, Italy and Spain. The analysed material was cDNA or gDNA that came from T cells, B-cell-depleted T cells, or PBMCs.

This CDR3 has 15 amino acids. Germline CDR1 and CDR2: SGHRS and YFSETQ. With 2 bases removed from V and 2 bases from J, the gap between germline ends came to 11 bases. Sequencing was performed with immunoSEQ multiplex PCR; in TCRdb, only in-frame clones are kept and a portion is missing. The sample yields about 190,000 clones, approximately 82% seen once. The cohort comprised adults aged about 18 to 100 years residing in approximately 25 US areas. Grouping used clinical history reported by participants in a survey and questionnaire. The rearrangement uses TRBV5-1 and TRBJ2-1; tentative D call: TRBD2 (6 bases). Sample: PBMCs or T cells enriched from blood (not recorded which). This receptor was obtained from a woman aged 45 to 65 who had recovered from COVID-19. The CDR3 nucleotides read TGCGCCAGCAGCTTAGCAACGGGGGCCTACAATGAGCAGTTCTTC. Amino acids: CASSLATGAYNEQFF.